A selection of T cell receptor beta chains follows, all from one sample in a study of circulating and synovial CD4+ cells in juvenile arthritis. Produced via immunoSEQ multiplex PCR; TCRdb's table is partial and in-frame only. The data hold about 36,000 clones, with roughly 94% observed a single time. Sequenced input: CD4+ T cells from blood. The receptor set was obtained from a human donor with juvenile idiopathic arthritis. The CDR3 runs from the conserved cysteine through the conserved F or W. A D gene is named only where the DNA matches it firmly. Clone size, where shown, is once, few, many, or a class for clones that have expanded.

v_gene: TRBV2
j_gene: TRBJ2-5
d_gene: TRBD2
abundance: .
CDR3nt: TGTGCCAGCACCTCTAGCGGGGGGGCCGTTGGAGAGACCCAGTACTTC
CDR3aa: CASTSSGGAVGETQYF

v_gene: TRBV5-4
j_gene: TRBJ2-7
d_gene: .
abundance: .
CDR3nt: TGTGCCAGCAGCTTGGGAGGCAGTCAAAGCTACGAGCAGTACTTC
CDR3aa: CASSLGGSQSYEQYF

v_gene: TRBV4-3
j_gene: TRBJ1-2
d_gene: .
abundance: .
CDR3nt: TGCGCCAGCAGCCAAGATCTGCCCGCGGCTAGTGTCTATGGCTACACCTTC
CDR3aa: CASSQDLPAASVYGYTF

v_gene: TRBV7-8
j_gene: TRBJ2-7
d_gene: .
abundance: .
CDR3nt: TGTGCCAGCAGCTTGACGGAGGGAAGAGGATACGAGCAGTACTTC
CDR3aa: CASSLTEGRGYEQYF

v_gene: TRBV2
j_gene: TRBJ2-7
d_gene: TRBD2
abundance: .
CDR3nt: TGTGCCAGCATCCTAAGGGGCGGGGGAGTCTACGAGCAGTACTTC
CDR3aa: CASILRGGGVYEQYF

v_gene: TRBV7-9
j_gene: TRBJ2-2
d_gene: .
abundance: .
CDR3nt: TGTGCCAGCAGCCCCCAGGGGAACACCGGGGAGCTGTTTTTT
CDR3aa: CASSPQGNTGELFF

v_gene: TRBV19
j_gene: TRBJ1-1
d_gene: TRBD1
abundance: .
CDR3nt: TGTGCCAGTAGTTCTACAGGGGCTGAAGCTTTCTTT
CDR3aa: CASSSTGAEAFF

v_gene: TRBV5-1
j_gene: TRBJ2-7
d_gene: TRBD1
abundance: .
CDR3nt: TGCGCCAGCAGTCTGGGACAGGGGCCCTACGAGCAGTACTTC
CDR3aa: CASSLGQGPYEQYF

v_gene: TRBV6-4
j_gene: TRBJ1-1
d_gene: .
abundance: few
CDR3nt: TGTGCCAGCAGTCAGGATTGGATTAATGGTGAAGCTTTCTTT
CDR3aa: CASSQDWINGEAFF

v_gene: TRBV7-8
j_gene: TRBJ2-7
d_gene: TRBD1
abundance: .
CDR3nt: TGTGCCAGCACCTCGTGGGACAGGACCTACGAGCAGTACTTC
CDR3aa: CASTSWDRTYEQYF

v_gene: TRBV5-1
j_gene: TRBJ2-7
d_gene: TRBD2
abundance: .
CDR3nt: TGCGCCAGCAGCTCCGGGACTAGCGGTACGGACGAGCAGTACTTC
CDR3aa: CASSSGTSGTDEQYF

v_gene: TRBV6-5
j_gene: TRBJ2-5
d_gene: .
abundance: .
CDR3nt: TGTGCCAGCGCCCAATCACAGGGCCCCACGGGGACCCAGTACTTC
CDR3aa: CASAQSQGPTGTQYF

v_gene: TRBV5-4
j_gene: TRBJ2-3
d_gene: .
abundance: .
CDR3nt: TGTGCCAGCAGCTTGGGTCAGGAATCCTCAGATACGCAGTATTTT
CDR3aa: CASSLGQESSDTQYF

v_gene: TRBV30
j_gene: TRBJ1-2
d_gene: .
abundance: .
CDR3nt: TGTGCGTTCGGCCCGGACTATTATGGCTACACCTTC
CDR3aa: CAFGPDYYGYTF

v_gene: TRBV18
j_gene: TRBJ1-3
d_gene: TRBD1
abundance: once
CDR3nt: TGTGCCAGCTCACCCCGGACAGGGGCGAACTCTGGAAACACCATATATTTT
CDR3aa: CASSPRTGANSGNTIYF

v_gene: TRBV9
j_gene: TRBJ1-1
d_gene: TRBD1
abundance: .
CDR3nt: TGTGCCGGCCGACAGGGGAAGTACACTGAAGCTTTCTTT
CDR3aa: CAGRQGKYTEAFF

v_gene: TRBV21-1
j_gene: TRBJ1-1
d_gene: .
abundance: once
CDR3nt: TGTGCCAGCAGCGGCAGTCAGGTTGTGAACACTGAAGCTTTCTTT
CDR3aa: CASSGSQVVNTEAFF

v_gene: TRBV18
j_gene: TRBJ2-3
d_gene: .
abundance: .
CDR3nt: TGTGCCAGCTCACCACTTCTCAGCGGGACAGATACGCAGTATTTT
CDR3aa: CASSPLLSGTDTQYF

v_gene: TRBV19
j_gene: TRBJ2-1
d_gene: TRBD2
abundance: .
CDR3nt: TGTGCCAGTAGTATAGATGATAGCGGGCCCTACAATGAGCAGTTCTTC
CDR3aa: CASSIDDSGPYNEQFF

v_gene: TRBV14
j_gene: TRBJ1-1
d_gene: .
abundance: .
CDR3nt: TGTGCCAGCAGCCAAGCGTTGGGCGCGAACACTGAAGCTTTCTTT
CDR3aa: CASSQALGANTEAFF

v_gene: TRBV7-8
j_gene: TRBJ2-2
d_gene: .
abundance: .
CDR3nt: TGTGCCAGCAGCTTAACTTCCTCAGGGAACACCGGGGAGCTGTTTTTT
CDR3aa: CASSLTSSGNTGELFF

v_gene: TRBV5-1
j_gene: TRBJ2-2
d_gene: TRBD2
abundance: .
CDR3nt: TGCGCCAGCAGTTCGCTAGCGGGGGGCGGCACCGGGGAGCTGTTTTTT
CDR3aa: CASSSLAGGGTGELFF

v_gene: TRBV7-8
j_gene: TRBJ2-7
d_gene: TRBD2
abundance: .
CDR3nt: TGTGCCAGCAGCTTAGGGACTAGCGGGGGCTACTCCTACGAGCAGTACTTC
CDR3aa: CASSLGTSGGYSYEQYF

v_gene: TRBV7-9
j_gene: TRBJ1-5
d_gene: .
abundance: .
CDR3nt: TGTGCCAGCAGCTTAGGGGCAGGGAAGCATCAGCCCCAGCATTTT
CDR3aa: CASSLGAGKHQPQHF

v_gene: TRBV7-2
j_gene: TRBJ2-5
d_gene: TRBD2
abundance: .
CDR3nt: TGTGCCAGCAGCTTAGCGGCGGGGGGGCCAAAGGAGACCCAGTACTTC
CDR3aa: CASSLAAGGPKETQYF

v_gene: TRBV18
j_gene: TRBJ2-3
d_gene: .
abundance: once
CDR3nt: TGTGCCAGCTCATATGCAGATTTAACAGATACGCAGTATTTT
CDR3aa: CASSYADLTDTQYF

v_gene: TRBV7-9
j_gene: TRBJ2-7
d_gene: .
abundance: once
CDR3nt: TGTGCCAGCAGCTTAAGAGGACTGGGCTCCTACGAGCAGTACTTC
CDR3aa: CASSLRGLGSYEQYF

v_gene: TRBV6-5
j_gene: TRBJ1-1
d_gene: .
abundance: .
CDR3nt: TGTGCCAGCAGTTACGGCAGGGGAAAGGGTACTGAAGCTTTCTTT
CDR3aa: CASSYGRGKGTEAFF

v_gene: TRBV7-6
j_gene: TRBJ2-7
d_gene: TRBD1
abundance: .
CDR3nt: TGTGCCAGCAGCCGTATTGACAGGGGGCACAACGAGCAGTACTTC
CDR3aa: CASSRIDRGHNEQYF

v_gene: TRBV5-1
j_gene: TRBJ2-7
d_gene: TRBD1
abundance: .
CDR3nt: TGCGCCAGCAGCTTGTGGACAGGGGGCGGCTACGAGCAGTACTTC
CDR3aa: CASSLWTGGGYEQYF

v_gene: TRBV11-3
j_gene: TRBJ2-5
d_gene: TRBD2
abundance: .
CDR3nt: TGTGCCAGCAGCTTTCGGGGGGGCAGAGAGACCCAGTACTTC
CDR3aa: CASSFRGGRETQYF

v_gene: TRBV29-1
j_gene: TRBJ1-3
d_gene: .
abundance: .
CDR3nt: TGCAGCGTACGAGGGGGGGTCGCTGGAAACACCATATATTTT
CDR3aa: CSVRGGVAGNTIYF

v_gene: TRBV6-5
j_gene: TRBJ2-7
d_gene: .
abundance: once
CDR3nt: TGTGCCAGCAGTTCGTATTACGAGCAGTACTTC
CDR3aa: CASSSYYEQYF

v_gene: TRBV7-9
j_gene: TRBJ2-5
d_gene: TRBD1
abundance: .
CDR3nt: TGTGCCAGCAGCAGGACAGGGGGCAGGGAGACCCAGTACTTC
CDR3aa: CASSRTGGRETQYF

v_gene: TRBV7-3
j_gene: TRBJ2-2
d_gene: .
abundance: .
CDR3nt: TGTGCCAGCAGCTTACGAACAATGACTAGGAACACCGGGGAGCTGTTTTTT
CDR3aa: CASSLRTMTRNTGELFF

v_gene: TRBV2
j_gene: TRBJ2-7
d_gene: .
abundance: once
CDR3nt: TGTGCCAGCAGGGCAGGGGTCTACGAGCAGTACTTC
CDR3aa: CASRAGVYEQYF

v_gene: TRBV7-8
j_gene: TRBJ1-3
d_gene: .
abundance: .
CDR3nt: TGTGCCAGCAGCTTGGACAGACGAAACACCATATATTTT
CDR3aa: CASSLDRRNTIYF

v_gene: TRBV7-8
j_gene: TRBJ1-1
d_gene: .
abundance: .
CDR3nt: TGTGCCAGCAGCTTAGGCGGGGGCTTCACTGAAGCTTTCTTT
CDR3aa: CASSLGGGFTEAFF

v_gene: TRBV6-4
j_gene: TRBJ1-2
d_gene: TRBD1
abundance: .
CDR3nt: TGTGCCAGCAAGGGACAGGGCTCCTATGGCTACACCTTC
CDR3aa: CASKGQGSYGYTF

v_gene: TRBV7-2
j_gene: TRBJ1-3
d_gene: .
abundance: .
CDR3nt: TGTGCCAGCAGGAGGAATCCTAACACCATATATTTT
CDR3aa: CASRRNPNTIYF